This T cell receptor beta chain is drawn from a study of monozygotic twins with inflammatory bowel disease. Study-wide findings and caveats: Variability may have been added to patient repertoires by differing immunosuppressive treatments.

Per donor, 2 to 2.5 ml of blood was collected and frozen. The CDR3 contains 14 residues. Per the germline V gene, CDR1 is SGHRS and CDR2 is YFSETQ. In regard to this clonotype: Its cognate antigen is unknown.

Each TCR library used 3500 ng of total RNA. Amplification of TCRalpha and TCRbeta cDNA involved two nested PCRs that ran for roughly 16 and 10 cycles. TCRdb re-called the 5' RACE reads and catalogs CDR3 proteins one per entry, DNA excluded. This sample's table reports approximately 150,000 distinct CDR3 sequences. Sequenced material: blood. The genes are TRBV5-1 and TRBJ2-2; TCRdb selects TRBD1, and the lack of DNA leaves this call unchecked. This clonotype originated in a human donor with ulcerative colitis or Crohn's disease, or a healthy co-twin of an affected twin (not recorded which). The CDR3 region is CASSMTGDTGELFF.